This T cell receptor beta chain was sequenced for a study of response to subunit inactivated influenza vaccine. Findings and limits, study-wide: Each seasonal influenza vaccination recruits few new T cells, the authors suggested.

TCRdb re-analysed the RT-PCR reads in MiXCR, keeping a single row per CDR3 protein. The sample contains about 800,000 distinct CDR3 sequences, 21% of which appear only once. Per germline, CDR1 DFQATT and CDR2 SNEGSKA (reference sequence). There are 14 residues in the CDR3. J was trimmed by 4 bases and V by 5 bases; bases with no gene match: 7. As regards this clonotype: Its matching antigen is unknown.

Material: PBMCs from blood, obtained approximately 5 days after vaccination. The V gene is TRBV20-1, the J gene TRBJ2-2, with 7 bases matching TRBD1. The TCR sequence derives from a man aged 50-60 years who received an inactivated influenza vaccine. As DNA, the CDR3 is TGCAGTGCTCTTAGGACAGGCCGCACCGGGGAGCTGTTTTTT. Amino acids: CSALRTGRTGELFF.